The T cell receptor (beta chain) described here comes from a study of blood T cells in healthy people across ages. The study's findings and limits: Naive CD4+ cells and diversity were both higher in long-lived donors than in aged donors.

The CDR3 has 14 residues. Germline-derived CDR1 and CDR2 are KGHDR and SFDVKD. Trimming cost V 4 bases and J 9 bases; bases outside gene matches: 5. A J-beta primer mix and a sample-barcoded 5' primer were used in a second PCR of roughly 6 to 11 cycles. Each TCR beta cDNA got a 12-nucleotide random molecular identifier. MiXCR was run by TCRdb on the 5' RACE reads, yielding one entry per CDR3 protein. The repertoire holds around 990,000 distinct CDR3 sequences, with approximately 25% as singletons. This clonotype came up many times. Its cognate antigen is unknown. These sequences were also reported in another study, on T cells of mothers and their children. That paper states: Reads obtained per mother exceeded 8.5 million TCR beta CDR3 reads, with several million obtained per child.

The sample was blood. This clonotype was obtained from a girl aged 2 to 10 in good health. The rearrangement uses TRBV24-1 and TRBJ2-1, with 10 bases lining up with TRBD2. In nucleotides, the CDR3 is TGTGCCACCAGTGAAGCGGGAGGGCCGCTTGAGCAGTTCTTC. Protein sequence: CATSEAGGPLEQFF.